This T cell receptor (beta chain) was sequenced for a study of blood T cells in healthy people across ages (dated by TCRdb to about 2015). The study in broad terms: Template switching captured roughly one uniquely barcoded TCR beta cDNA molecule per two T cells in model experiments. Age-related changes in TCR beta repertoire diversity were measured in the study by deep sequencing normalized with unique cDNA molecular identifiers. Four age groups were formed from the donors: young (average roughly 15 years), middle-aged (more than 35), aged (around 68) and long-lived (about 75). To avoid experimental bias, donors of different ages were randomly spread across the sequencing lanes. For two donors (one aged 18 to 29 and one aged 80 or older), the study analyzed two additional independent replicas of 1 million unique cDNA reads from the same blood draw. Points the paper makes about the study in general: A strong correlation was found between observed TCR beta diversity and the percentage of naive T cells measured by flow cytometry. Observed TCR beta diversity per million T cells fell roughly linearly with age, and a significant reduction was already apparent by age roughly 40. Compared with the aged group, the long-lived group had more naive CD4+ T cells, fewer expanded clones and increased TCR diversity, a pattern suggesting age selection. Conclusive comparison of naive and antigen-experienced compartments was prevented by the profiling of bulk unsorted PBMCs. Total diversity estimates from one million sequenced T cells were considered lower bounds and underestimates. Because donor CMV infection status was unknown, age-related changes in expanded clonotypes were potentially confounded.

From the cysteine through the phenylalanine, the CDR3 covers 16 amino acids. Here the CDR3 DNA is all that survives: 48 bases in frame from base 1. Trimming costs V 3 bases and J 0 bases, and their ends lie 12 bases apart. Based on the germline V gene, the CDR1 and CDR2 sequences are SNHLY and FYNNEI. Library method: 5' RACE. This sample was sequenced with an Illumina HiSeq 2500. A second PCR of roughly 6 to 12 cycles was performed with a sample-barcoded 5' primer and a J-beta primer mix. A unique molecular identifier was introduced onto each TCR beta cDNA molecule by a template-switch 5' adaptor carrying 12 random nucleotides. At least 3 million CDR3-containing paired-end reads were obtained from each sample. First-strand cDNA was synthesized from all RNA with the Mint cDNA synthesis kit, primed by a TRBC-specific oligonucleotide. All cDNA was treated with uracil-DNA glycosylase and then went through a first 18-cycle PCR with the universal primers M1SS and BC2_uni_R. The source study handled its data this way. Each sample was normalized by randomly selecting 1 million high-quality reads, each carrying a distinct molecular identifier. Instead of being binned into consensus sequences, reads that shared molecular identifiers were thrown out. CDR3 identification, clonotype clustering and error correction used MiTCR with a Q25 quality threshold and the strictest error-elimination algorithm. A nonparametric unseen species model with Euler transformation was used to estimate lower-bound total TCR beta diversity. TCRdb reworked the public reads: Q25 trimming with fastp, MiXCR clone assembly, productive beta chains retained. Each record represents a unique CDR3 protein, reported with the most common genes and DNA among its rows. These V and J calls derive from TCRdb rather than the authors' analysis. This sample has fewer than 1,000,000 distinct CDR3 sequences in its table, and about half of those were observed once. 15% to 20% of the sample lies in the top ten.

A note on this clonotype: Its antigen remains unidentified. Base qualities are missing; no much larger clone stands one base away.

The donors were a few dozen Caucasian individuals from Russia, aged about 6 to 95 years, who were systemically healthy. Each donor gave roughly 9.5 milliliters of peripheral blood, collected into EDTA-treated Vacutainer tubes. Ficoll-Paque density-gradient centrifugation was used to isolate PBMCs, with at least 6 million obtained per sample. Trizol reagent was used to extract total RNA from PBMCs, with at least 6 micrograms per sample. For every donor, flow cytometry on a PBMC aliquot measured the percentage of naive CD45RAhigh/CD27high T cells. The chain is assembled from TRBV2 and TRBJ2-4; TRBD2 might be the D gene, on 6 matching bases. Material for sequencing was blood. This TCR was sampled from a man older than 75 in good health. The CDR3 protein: CASSDGRGVAKNIQYF. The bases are TGTGCCAGCAGTGACGGGAGAGGGGTAGCCAAAAACATTCAGTACTTC. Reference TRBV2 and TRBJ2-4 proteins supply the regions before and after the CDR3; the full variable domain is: EPEVTQTPSHQVTQMGQEVILRCVPISNHLYFYWYRQILGQKVEFLVSFYNNEISEKSEIFDDQFSVERPDGSNFTLKIRSTKLEDSAMYFCASSDGRGVAKNIQYFGAGTRLSVL.